A selection of T cell receptor beta chains follows, all from one sample in a study of T cells in Graves' hyperthyroidism and ophthalmopathy. TCRdb redid the calling of the multiplex PCR reads with MiXCR, one entry per CDR3 protein. Counted here are around 560,000 distinct CDR3 sequences, around 15% occurring once; the ten biggest clones make up 18%. Sequenced: blood. These receptors all stem from a woman between 18 and 29 years old with Graves' hyperthyroidism. The CDR3 runs from the conserved cysteine through the conserved F or W. The D gene is left open where the match is weak. Some rows mark clone size as missing; the rest say once, few, many or name a class of expanded clone.

size: .; V: TRBV18; length: 15; D: TRBD1; J: TRBJ1-3; DNA: TGTGCCAGCTCGACCTCCGGGACAGCTGGAAACACCATATATTTT; CDR3: CASSTSGTAGNTIYF
size: .; V: TRBV7-2; length: 14; D: .; J: TRBJ1-1; DNA: TGTGCCAGCAACTTACAGGGAGGAGGGACTGAAGCTTTCTTT; CDR3: CASNLQGGGTEAFF
size: many; V: TRBV3-1; length: 15; D: TRBD2; J: TRBJ2-3; DNA: TGTGCCAGCAGCCTAAAGACTAGCGGAACAGATACGCAGTATTTT; CDR3: CASSLKTSGTDTQYF
size: .; V: TRBV18; length: 14; D: .; J: TRBJ1-6; DNA: TGTGCCAGCTCACCCGCCGCGGCAAATTCACCCCTCCACTTT; CDR3: CASSPAAANSPLHF
size: many; V: TRBV6-2/TRBV6-3; length: 13; D: .; J: TRBJ2-5; DNA: TGTGCCAGCAGTACCAGCGAACAAGAGACCCAGTACTTC; CDR3: CASSTSEQETQYF
size: .; V: TRBV28; length: 14; D: .; J: TRBJ1-3; DNA: TGTGCCAGCAGCGTTTGGGGGCGAGGAAACACCATATATTTT; CDR3: CASSVWGRGNTIYF
size: many; V: TRBV5-5; length: 12; D: .; J: TRBJ1-2; DNA: TGTGCCAGCAGCTTGACGGCCTATGGCTACACCTTC; CDR3: CASSLTAYGYTF
size: .; V: TRBV11-2; length: 12; D: .; J: TRBJ2-7; DNA: TGTGCCAGCATGACTAGAGTGGACGAGCAGTACTTC; CDR3: CASMTRVDEQYF
size: few; V: TRBV6-1; length: 15; D: .; J: TRBJ1-6; DNA: TGTGCCAGCAGTTACTCGCGGACACTGGGTTCACCCCTCCACTTT; CDR3: CASSYSRTLGSPLHF
size: .; V: TRBV10-3; length: 17; D: TRBD1; J: TRBJ1-5; DNA: TGTGCCATCAGTGCCTCTCGACAGGGCGGCAGTAATCAGCCCCAGCATTTT; CDR3: CAISASRQGGSNQPQHF
size: many; V: TRBV12-3/TRBV12-4; length: 10; D: .; J: TRBJ1-2; DNA: TGTGCCAGCAGTGGGAATGGCTACACCTTC; CDR3: CASSGNGYTF
size: few; V: TRBV5-1; length: 17; D: .; J: TRBJ1-4; DNA: TGCGCCAGCAGCTCACGGGGCAGCCCGGCAACTAATGAAAAACTGTTTTTT; CDR3: CASSSRGSPATNEKLFF
size: few; V: TRBV29-1; length: 15; D: TRBD1; J: TRBJ1-3; DNA: TGCAGCGTCCCGGGACAGGGGGCGAGAGGAAACACCATATATTTT; CDR3: CSVPGQGARGNTIYF
size: few; V: TRBV28; length: 14; D: .; J: TRBJ1-5; DNA: TGTGCCAGCAACCAGGACAGCTTAAATCAGCCCCAGCATTTT; CDR3: CASNQDSLNQPQHF
size: few; V: TRBV2; length: 13; D: .; J: TRBJ2-7; DNA: TGTGCCAGCAAGCGGAGACAAACCTACGAGCAGTACTTC; CDR3: CASKRRQTYEQYF
size: few; V: TRBV7-9; length: 17; D: .; J: TRBJ1-5; DNA: TGTGCCAGCAGCTTAGTATCGTCGGGGTTGAGCAATCAGCCCCAGCATTTT; CDR3: CASSLVSSGLSNQPQHF
size: many; V: TRBV7-9; length: 16; D: .; J: TRBJ1-2; DNA: TGTGCCAGCAGCTTAGCGTGGCCTGATCTTGACTATGGCTACACCTTC; CDR3: CASSLAWPDLDYGYTF
size: .; V: TRBV4-1; length: 15; D: .; J: TRBJ1-2; DNA: TGCGCCAGCAGCCAAGTTCAACAGGGTTTAAGCGGCTACACCTTC; CDR3: CASSQVQQGLSGYTF
size: many; V: TRBV28; length: 13; D: .; J: TRBJ2-3; DNA: TGTGCCAGCAGTCCTACAGCTTCAGATACGCAGTATTTT; CDR3: CASSPTASDTQYF
size: many; V: TRBV11-2; length: 14; D: TRBD1; J: TRBJ2-1; DNA: TGTGCCAGCATCCGGGACAGGGTCTACAATGAGCAGTTCTTC; CDR3: CASIRDRVYNEQFF